The 28 T cell receptor beta chains below come from one sample, sequenced in a study of blood T cell repertoires in COVID-19. TCRdb keeps only in-frame clones here, not all; method: immunoSEQ multiplex PCR. The sample records 150,000 to 200,000 clones, roughly 80% being singletons. The source material was PBMCs or T cells enriched from blood (not recorded which). The origin of the receptors is a woman aged 55 to 70 who had recovered from COVID-19.

This clone appeared once. V usage is TRBV5-1 and J usage is TRBJ1-1; TRBD1 aligns across 7 bases. The germline V gene encodes CDR1 SGHRS and CDR2 YFSETQ. The V segment lost 0 bases and the J segment 7 bases; nucleotides outside the gene matches: 3. CDR3 length: 13 residues. The CDR3 loop is CASSLVPGGEAFF. In DNA form, the CDR3 reads TGCGCCAGCAGCTTGGTGCCAGGGGGTGAAGCTTTCTTT.

This sequence joins TRBV21-1 and TRBJ1-5. TRBV21-1 constitutes a pseudogene. This CDR3 contains 14 residues. The CDR3 DNA follows: TGTGCCAGCAGCGCCCGGGAGCGGTTGCAGCCCCAGCATTTT. Translated: CASSARERLQPQHF.

This rearrangement joins TRBV27 to TRBJ2-7, with 9 bases matching TRBD1. The V segment lost 3 bases and the J segment 5 bases; nucleotides outside the gene matches: 8. This CDR3 region has 15 residues. The germline CDR1 and CDR2 sequences are MNHEY and SMNVEV (reference sequence). The CDR3 loop is CASSFPGQGSHEQYF. The CDR3 region has the DNA TGTGCCAGCAGTTTCCCGGGACAGGGTTCACACGAGCAGTACTTC.

This clone was counted a single time. The CDR3 DNA is TGCGCCAGCAGCCGCGGACAGGGGGCCGAGACCCAGTACTTC. Its protein product is CASSRGQGAETQYF. The chain is built from TRBV5-1 and TRBJ2-5; TRBD1 aligns across 11 bases. The V gene's germline CDR1 is SGHRS and CDR2 YFSETQ. The junction had 4 bases not matched to a gene; V was cut back by 4 bases and J by 5 bases. There are 14 residues in the CDR3.

This chain joins TRBV30 and TRBJ2-1; a weak D match, TRBD1 (6 bases). Per the germline V gene, CDR1 is GTSNPN and CDR2 is SVGIG (reference sequence). V was cut by 5 bases and J by 7 bases, with 12 bases left in between. The CDR3 loop spans 12 amino acids. The CDR3 region is CAWGGQGNEQFF. Here the CDR3 DNA reads TGTGCCTGGGGGGGCCAGGGGAATGAGCAGTTCTTC.

The CDR3 spells CASSLQGGNVNEQFF. CDR3 in DNA: TGCGCCAGCAGCTTGCAGGGGGGTAATGTCAATGAGCAGTTCTTC. The chain uses TRBV5-1 and TRBJ2-1; the D gene is possibly TRBD1 (7 bases). The CDR3 runs to 15 residues. V dropped 1 base and J dropped 6 bases, with 14 bases sitting between them. CDR1 SGHRS and CDR2 YFSETQ come from the germline V gene.

The J gene is TRBJ1-1, the V gene TRBV28; TRBD1 is a possible D gene (5 bases). The CDR3 extends over 13 amino acids. The V end lost 6 bases, the J end lost 5 bases, and 13 bases lay between the germline ends. Germline-derived CDR1 and CDR2 are MDHEN and SYDVKM. The CDR3 here is CASSPGLWTEAFF. CDR3 bases: TGTGCCAGCAGCCCAGGGTTATGGACTGAAGCTTTCTTT.

The rearrangement uses TRBV3-1 (or the pseudogene TRBV3-2) and TRBJ2-1; 12 bases are shared with TRBD2. Germline lookup yields CDR1 LGHDT and CDR2 YNNKEL (reference sequence). Trimming at V came to 4 bases and at J to 6 bases, leaving 1 base not matched to a gene. This CDR3 region has 14 residues. The CDR3 protein is CASSRTSGVNEQFF. DNA for the CDR3: TGTGCCAGCAGCCGGACTAGCGGGGTCAATGAGCAGTTCTTC.

This clone has a single count. The J gene is TRBJ2-7, the V gene TRBV20-1; 7 nucleotides match TRBD1. V was pared by 5 bases and J by 6 bases, with 4 bases of the junction left unmatched. Germline V gene sequence: CDR1 DFQATT, CDR2 SNEGSKA (reference sequence). CDR3 size: 11 residues. The CDR3 region is CSAQTGTEQYF. The CDR3 nucleotides are TGCAGTGCTCAGACAGGGACCGAGCAGTACTTC.

This sequence joins TRBV6-5 and TRBJ1-3, with TRBD1 as a possible D gene (6 bases). Looked up from germline, CDR1 is MNHEY and CDR2 is SVGAGI. V was shortened by 7 bases and J by 9 bases, with 10 bases between the two germline ends. The CDR3 consists of 11 residues. The CDR3 sequence is CASTTGSTIYF. Written as DNA, the CDR3 is TGTGCCAGCACCACAGGGAGCACCATATATTTT.

The chain employs TRBV5-4 and TRBJ2-7; 12 positions match TRBD2. The CDR3 runs 16 residues. J was trimmed by 2 bases and V by 3 bases; bases with no gene match: 6. Germline V gives CDR1 SGHNT, CDR2 YYREEE (reference sequence). Here the CDR3 DNA reads TGTGCCAGCAGCTCTCGGACTAGCGGGGATGCCTACGAGCAGTACTTC. Protein sequence: CASSSRTSGDAYEQYF.

A single count supports this clone. The chain is built from TRBV9 and TRBJ1-6; 8 positions match TRBD1. The germline CDR1 and CDR2 sequences are SGDLS and YYNGEE. The CDR3 length is 16 residues. Losses at the gene ends were 0 bases for V and 9 bases for J; bases not matched to a gene: 8. The CDR3 bases are TGTGCCAGCAGCGTAGAGCCAGGGGGCTATGGTTCACCCCTCCACTTT. It specifies CASSVEPGGYGSPLHF.

The chain carries TRBV2 and TRBJ1-5, with 10 bases identical to TRBD1. Germline CDR1 SNHLY, CDR2 FYNNEI. There are 17 residues in the CDR3. V gave up 4 bases and J gave up 6 bases; unmatched junction bases: 12. The CDR3 DNA follows: TGTGCCAGCAGTGTCCCGACAGGGGGCGGGTTCGGTCAGCCCCAGCATTTT. This gives the protein CASSVPTGGGFGQPQHF.

The chain recombines TRBV9 with TRBJ1-1; D unresolved. The CDR3 has 13 residues. The ends were cut back, 2 bases at V and 6 bases at J, with 11 bases in the middle. Germline V gives CDR1 SGDLS, CDR2 YYNGEE. The CDR3 reads CASSVFGGAEAFF. Written as DNA, the CDR3 is TGTGCCAGCAGCGTTTTCGGCGGGGCTGAAGCTTTCTTT.

V gene TRBV27 combines with J gene TRBJ2-7, with D possibly TRBD1 on 6 matching bases. Trimming took off 4 bases at V and 3 bases at J, with 19 bases between the two ends. The CDR3 totals 16 residues. Germline-derived CDR1 and CDR2 are MNHEY and SMNVEV (reference sequence). CDR3 nucleotide sequence: TGTGCCAGCAGTTGGGCTGGACCGGGACACTACTACGAGCAGTACTTC. Translating it yields CASSWAGPGHYYEQYF.

The V gene is TRBV5-1, the J gene TRBJ1-1; 7 bases are shared with TRBD1. The CDR3 is 12 amino acids. The V gene end was trimmed by 8 bases and the J gene end by 6 bases; junction bases not matched to a gene: 7. The germline CDR1 and CDR2 sequences are SGHRS and YFSETQ. This CDR3 reads CASRQGPAEAFF. CDR3 sequence (DNA): TGCGCCAGTCGACAGGGCCCGGCTGAAGCTTTCTTT.

The chain joins TRBV7-8 to TRBJ2-1, with D uncertain. Germline V lookup: CDR1 SGHVS, CDR2 FQNEAQ. Trimming cost V 0 bases and J 8 bases, with 14 bases left between them. CDR3 length equals 15 residues. This chain's CDR3 is CASSLAYRSNDEQFF. As DNA, the CDR3 is TGTGCCAGCAGCTTAGCTTACAGAAGTAACGATGAGCAGTTCTTC.

This chain joins TRBV6-5 and TRBJ2-1; 9 bases map to TRBD2. Trimming at V came to 6 bases and at J to 7 bases, leaving 4 bases not matched to a gene. This CDR3 is 13 amino acids long. The germline gives CDR1 MNHEY, CDR2 SVGAGI. The CDR3 is CASREGLANEQFF. The CDR3 bases are TGTGCCAGCAGGGAGGGACTAGCAAATGAGCAGTTCTTC.

The V gene is TRBV6-5, the J gene TRBJ2-1; TRBD2 aligns across 12 bases. Germline trimming cut 8 bases from V and 9 bases from J; bases unmatched to any gene: 8. Germline loops: CDR1 MNHEY, CDR2 SVGAGI. The CDR3 is made up of 14 amino acids. Written as DNA, the CDR3 is TGTGCCAGCGCGACTAGCGGGGGATTTCGTGAGCAGTTCTTC. Translating gives CASATSGGFREQFF.

Only one count was recorded for this clone. V gene TRBV9 combines with J gene TRBJ1-1, with 8 bases aligning to TRBD1. This CDR3 region has 14 residues. V lost 3 bases, J lost 1 base, and 2 bases stayed unmatched. CDR1 is SGDLS and CDR2 is YYNGEE in the germline V gene. The CDR3 coding sequence is TGTGCCAGCAGCGGGACAGGGCAGAACACTGAAGCTTTCTTT. Residues: CASSGTGQNTEAFF.

The chain combines TRBV4-1 with TRBJ1-2; 10 bases map to TRBD1. The CDR3 length is 16 residues. V trimming: 1 base; J trimming: 8 bases; junction bases outside the gene matches: 10. CDR1 is MGHRA, CDR2 YSYEKL, per germline. The CDR3 spells CASSQVGTGEMEGYTF. The CDR3 DNA reads as TGCGCCAGCAGCCAAGTTGGGACAGGGGAGATGGAAGGCTACACCTTC.

Comment on this clone: A much larger clone is a single base away; this may be a read error. The chain is built from TRBV9 and TRBJ2-3, with TRBD1 as a possible D gene (6 bases). Trimming left V 5 bases short and J 1 base short, with 8 bases between. Germline CDR1 and CDR2: SGDLS and YYNGEE. The CDR3 totals 13 residues. The CDR3 reads CASSAGGTDTQYF. The CDR3 DNA sequence: TGTGCCAGCAGTGCAGGGGGCACAGATACGCAGTATTTT.

This rearrangement joins TRBV5-1 to TRBJ2-3; 11 bases map to TRBD1. Germline values: CDR1 SGHRS, CDR2 YFSETQ. The CDR3 is 16 residues long. After removal of 1 base from V and 3 bases from J, the junction contained 4 bases not matched to a gene. The CDR3 is CASSLLGQGATDTQYF. In nucleotides, the CDR3 is TGCGCCAGCAGCTTGTTAGGACAGGGGGCAACAGATACGCAGTATTTT.

CDR3 protein: CASKTGRGDTQYF. CDR3 in DNA: TGTGCCAGCAAGACCGGGAGAGGCGATACGCAGTATTTT. This chain joins TRBV2 and TRBJ2-3; maybe TRBD2 (6 bases). Trimming left V 7 bases short and J 6 bases short, with 14 bases between. CDR1 is SNHLY and CDR2 is FYNNEI in the germline V gene. This CDR3 spans 13 amino acids. Based on the CDR3 plus reference TRBV2 and TRBJ2-3, the full variable domain is EPEVTQTPSHQVTQMGQEVILRCVPISNHLYFYWYRQILGQKVEFLVSFYNNEISEKSEIFDDQFSVERPDGSNFTLKIRSTKLEDSAMYFCASKTGRGDTQYFGPGTRLTVL.

The chain employs TRBV4-1 and TRBJ2-1; 7 bases line up with TRBD2. The CDR3 runs 15 residues. Trimming removed 0 bases from V and 3 bases from J; junction bases left unmatched: 2. Germline V CDR1 and CDR2: MGHRA, YSYEKL. CDR3 protein: CASSQDGGDYNEQFF. The CDR3, as DNA: TGCGCCAGCAGCCAAGATGGGGGGGACTACAATGAGCAGTTCTTC.

This chain uses TRBV19 with TRBJ1-6; TRBD1 matches at 10 bases. The CDR3 totals 18 residues. Per the germline V gene, CDR1 is LNHDA and CDR2 is SQIVND (reference sequence). V lost 4 bases and J lost 2; bases outside the gene matches: 8. DNA for the CDR3: TGTGCCAGTAGTAGGACCGGGACAGGGGTCACCTATAATTCACCCCTCCACTTT. This translates into CASSRTGTGVTYNSPLHF.

The CDR3 DNA is TGTGCCAGCACAGGGTCAACTAATGAAAAACTGTTTTTT. Protein product: CASTGSTNEKLFF. V gene TRBV12-3 or TRBV12-4 combines with J gene TRBJ1-4, with D possibly TRBD1 on 5 matching bases. CDR3 size: 13 residues. V was trimmed by 7 bases and J by 0 bases, leaving 6 bases between them.

This clone has more than one count but fewer than ten. This chain uses TRBV6-6 with TRBJ2-7; 9 nucleotides line up with TRBD1. The CDR3 has 13 residues. V lost 6 bases, J lost 7 bases, and 7 bases stayed unmatched. CDR1 and CDR2 (germline): MNHNY, SVGAGI (reference sequence). The CDR3 region has the DNA TGTGCCAGCAGCCGTGGGACAGGGAGGGAGCAGTACTTC. This encodes CASSRGTGREQYF.